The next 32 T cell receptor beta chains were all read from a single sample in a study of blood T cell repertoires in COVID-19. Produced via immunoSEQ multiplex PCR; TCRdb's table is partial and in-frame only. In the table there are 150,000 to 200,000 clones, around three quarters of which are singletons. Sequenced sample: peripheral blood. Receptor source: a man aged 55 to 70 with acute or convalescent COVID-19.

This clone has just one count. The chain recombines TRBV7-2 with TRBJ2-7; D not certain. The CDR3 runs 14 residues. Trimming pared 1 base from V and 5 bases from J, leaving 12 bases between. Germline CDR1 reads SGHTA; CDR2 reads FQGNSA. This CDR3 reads CASSLGPREDEQYF. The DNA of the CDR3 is TGTGCCAGCAGCTTAGGGCCCCGCGAGGACGAGCAGTACTTC.

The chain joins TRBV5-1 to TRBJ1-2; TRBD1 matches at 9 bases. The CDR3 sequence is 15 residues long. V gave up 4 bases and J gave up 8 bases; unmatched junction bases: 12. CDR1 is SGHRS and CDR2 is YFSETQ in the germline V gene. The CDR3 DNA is TGCGCCAGCAGCCCAGGGGACAGGGAATTTGGGGGCTACACCTTC. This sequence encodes CASSPGDREFGGYTF. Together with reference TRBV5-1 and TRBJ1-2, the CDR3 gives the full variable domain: KAGVTQTPRYLIKTRGQQVTLSCSPISGHRSVSWYQQTPGQGLQFLFEYFSETQRNKGNFPGRFSGRQFSNSRSEMNVSTLELGDSALYLCASSPGDREFGGYTFGSGTRLTVV.

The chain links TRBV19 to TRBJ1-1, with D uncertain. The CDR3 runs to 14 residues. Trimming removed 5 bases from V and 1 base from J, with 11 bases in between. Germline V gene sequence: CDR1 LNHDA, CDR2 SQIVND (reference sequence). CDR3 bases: TGTGCCAGTAGTCAGTTAGGAGCGAACACTGAAGCTTTCTTT. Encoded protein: CASSQLGANTEAFF.

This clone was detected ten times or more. In nucleotides, the CDR3 is TGTGCCAGCAGCAGACATACTACTGAAGCTTTCTTT. Protein: CASSRHTTEAFF. This rearrangement joins TRBV13 to TRBJ1-1, with D uncertain. The CDR3 is made up of 12 amino acids. Germline CDR1 reads PRHDT; CDR2 reads FYEKMQ (reference sequence). V was pared by 5 bases and J by 5 bases, with 9 bases between.

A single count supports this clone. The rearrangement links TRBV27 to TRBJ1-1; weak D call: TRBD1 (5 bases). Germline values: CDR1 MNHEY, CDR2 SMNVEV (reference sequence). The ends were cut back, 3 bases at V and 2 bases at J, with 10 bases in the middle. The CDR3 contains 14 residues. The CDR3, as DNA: TGTGCCAGCAGTTTCGGGGGGGTAAACACTGAAGCTTTCTTT. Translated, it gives CASSFGGVNTEAFF.

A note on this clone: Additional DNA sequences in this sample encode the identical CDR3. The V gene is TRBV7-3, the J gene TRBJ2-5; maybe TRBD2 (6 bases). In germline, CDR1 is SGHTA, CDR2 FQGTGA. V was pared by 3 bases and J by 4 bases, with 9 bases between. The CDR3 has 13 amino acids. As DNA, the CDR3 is TGTGCCAGCAGCTTGGGACTTGCAGAGACCCAGTACTTC. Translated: CASSLGLAETQYF.

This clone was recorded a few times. The CDR3 loop is CASSPTGNTEAFF. The DNA for the CDR3 is TGTGCCAGCAGCCCGACAGGAAACACTGAAGCTTTCTTT. V gene TRBV7-3 combines with J gene TRBJ1-1; possibly TRBD1 for D (6 bases). Germline V gene sequence: CDR1 SGHTA, CDR2 FQGTGA. The ends were cut back, 5 bases at V and 2 bases at J, with 9 bases in the middle. The length of the CDR3 is 13 residues.

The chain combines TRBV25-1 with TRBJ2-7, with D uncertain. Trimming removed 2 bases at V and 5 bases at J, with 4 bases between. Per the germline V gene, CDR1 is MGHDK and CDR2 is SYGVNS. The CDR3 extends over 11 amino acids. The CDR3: CASSELHEQYF. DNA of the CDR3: TGTGCCAGCAGTGAACTCCACGAGCAGTACTTC.

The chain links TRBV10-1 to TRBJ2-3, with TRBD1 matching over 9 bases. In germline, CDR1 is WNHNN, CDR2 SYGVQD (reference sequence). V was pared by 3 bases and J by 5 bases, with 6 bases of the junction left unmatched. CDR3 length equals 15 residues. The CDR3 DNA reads TGCGCCAGCAGTGATCCCACAGGGGGCATAGATACGCAGTATTTT. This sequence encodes CASSDPTGGIDTQYF.

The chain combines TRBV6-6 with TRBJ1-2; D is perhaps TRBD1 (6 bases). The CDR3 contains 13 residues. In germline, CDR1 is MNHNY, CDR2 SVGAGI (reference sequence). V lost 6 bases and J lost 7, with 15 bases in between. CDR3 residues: CASRPTGLFGYTF. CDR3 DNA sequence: TGTGCCAGCAGGCCAACAGGGCTTTTTGGCTACACCTTC.

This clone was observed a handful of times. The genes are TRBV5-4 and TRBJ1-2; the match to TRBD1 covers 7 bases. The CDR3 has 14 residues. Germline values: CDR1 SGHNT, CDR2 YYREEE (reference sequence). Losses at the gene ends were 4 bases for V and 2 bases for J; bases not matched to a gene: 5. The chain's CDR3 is CASSGPGQNYGYTF. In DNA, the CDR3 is TGTGCCAGCAGCGGCCCGGGACAGAACTATGGCTACACCTTC. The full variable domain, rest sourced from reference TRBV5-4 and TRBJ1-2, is ETGVTQSPTHLIKTRGQQVTLRCSSQSGHNTVSWYQQALGQGPQFIFQYYREEENGRGNFPPRFSGLQFPNYSSELNVNALELDDSALYLCASSGPGQNYGYTFGSGTRLTVV.

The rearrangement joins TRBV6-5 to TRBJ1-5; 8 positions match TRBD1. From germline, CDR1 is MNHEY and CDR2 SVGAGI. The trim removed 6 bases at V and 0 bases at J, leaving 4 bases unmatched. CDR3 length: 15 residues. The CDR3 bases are TGTGCCAGCAGCCGGACAGGGACTAGCAATCAGCCCCAGCATTTT. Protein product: CASSRTGTSNQPQHF.

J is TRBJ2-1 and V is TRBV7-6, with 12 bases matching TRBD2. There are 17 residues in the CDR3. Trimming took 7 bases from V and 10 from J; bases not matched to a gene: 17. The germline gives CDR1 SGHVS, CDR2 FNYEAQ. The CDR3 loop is CASNPHTASGGAKEQFF. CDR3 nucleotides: TGTGCCAGCAACCCCCACACGGCTAGCGGGGGGGCAAAGGAGCAGTTCTTC.

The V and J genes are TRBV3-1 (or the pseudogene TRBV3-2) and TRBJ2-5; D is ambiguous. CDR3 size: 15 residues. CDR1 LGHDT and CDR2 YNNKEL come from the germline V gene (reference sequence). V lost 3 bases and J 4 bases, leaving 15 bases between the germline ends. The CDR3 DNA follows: TGTGCCAGCAGCCAGGAGACTCGTAGAGGAGAGACCCAGTACTTC. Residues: CASSQETRRGETQYF.

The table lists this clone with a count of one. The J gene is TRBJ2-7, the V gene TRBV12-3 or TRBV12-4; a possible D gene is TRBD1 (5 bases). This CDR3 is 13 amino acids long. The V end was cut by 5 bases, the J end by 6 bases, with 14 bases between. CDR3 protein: CASSTGHLGEQYF. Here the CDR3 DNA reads TGTGCCAGCAGTACAGGACATTTGGGCGAGCAGTACTTC.

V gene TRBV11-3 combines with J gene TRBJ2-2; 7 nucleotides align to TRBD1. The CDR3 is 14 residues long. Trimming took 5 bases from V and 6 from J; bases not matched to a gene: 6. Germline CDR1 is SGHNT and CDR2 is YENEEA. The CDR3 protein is CASSTTGKAGELFF. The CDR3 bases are TGTGCCAGCAGCACGACAGGGAAGGCCGGGGAGCTGTTTTTT.

The CDR3 DNA reads TGTGCCAGCAGTCTGGACAGCAATGGCTACACCTTC. This codes for CASSLDSNGYTF. The V call is TRBV6-6, the J call TRBJ1-2; weak D call: TRBD1 (6 bases). Trimming took off 5 bases at V and 6 bases at J, with 10 bases between the two ends. Germline assignment: CDR1 MNHNY and CDR2 SVGAGI (reference sequence). The CDR3 sequence is 12 residues long.

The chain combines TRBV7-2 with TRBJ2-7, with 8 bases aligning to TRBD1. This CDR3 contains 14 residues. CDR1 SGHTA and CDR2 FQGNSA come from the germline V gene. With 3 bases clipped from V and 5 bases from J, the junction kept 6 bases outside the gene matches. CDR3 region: CASSFHRGENEQYF. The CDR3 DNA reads TGTGCCAGCAGCTTCCACAGGGGGGAGAACGAGCAGTACTTC.

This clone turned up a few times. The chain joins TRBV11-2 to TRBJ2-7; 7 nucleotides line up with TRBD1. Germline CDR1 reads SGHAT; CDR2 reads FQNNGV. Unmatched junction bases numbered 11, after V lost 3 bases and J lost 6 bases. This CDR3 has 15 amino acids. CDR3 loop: CASSFGQDLRVEQYF. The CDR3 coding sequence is TGTGCCAGCAGCTTTGGACAGGACCTAAGAGTCGAGCAGTACTTC.

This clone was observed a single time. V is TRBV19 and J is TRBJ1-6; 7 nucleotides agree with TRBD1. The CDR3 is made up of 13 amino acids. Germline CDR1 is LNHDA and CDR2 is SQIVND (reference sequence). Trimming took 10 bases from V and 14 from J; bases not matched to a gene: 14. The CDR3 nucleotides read TGTGCCACCCGGGACAGTGCCCTGGGCACCCTCCACTTT. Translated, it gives CATRDSALGTLHF.

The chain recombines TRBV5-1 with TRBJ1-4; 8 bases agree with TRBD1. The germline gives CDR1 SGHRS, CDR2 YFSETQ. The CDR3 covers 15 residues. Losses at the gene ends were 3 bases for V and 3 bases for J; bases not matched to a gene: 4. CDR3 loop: CASSSHRGSNEKLFF. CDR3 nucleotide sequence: TGCGCCAGCAGCTCCCACAGGGGGTCTAATGAAAAACTGTTTTTT.

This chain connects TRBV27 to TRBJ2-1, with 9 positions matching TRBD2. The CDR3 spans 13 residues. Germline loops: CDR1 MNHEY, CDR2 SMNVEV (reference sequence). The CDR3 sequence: CATRGGSYNEQFF. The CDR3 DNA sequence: TGTGCGACGCGGGGGGGCTCCTACAATGAGCAGTTCTTC.

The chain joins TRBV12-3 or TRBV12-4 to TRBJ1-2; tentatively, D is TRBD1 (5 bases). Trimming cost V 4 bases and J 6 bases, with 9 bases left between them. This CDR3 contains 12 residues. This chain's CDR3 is CASSSGVDGYTF. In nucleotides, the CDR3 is TGTGCCAGCAGTTCGGGGGTTGATGGCTACACCTTC.

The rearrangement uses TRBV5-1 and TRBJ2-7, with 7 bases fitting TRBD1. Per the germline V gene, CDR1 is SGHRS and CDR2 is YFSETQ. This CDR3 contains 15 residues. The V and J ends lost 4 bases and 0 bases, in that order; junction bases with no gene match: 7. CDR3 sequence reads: CASSASTGSSYEQYF. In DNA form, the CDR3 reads TGCGCCAGCAGCGCGTCGACAGGGAGCTCCTACGAGCAGTACTTC.

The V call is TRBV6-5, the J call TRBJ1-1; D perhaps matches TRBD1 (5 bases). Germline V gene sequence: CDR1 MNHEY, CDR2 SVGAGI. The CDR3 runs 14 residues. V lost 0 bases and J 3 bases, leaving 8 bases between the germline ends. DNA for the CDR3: TGTGCCAGCAGTTACTCATTCAGGGACACTGAAGCTTTCTTT. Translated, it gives CASSYSFRDTEAFF.

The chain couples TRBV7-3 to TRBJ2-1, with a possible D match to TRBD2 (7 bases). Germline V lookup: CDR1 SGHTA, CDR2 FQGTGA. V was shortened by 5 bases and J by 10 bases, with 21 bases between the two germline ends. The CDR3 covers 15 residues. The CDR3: CASSLQAGAQGEQFF. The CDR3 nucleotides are TGTGCCAGCAGCCTCCAGGCGGGGGCCCAGGGGGAGCAGTTCTTC. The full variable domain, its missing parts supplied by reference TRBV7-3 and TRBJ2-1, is GAGVSQTPSNKVTEKGKYVELRCDPISGHTALYWYRQSLGQGPEFLIYFQGTGAADDSGLPNDRFFAVRPEGSVSTLKIQRTERGDSAVYLCASSLQAGAQGEQFFGPGTRLTVL.

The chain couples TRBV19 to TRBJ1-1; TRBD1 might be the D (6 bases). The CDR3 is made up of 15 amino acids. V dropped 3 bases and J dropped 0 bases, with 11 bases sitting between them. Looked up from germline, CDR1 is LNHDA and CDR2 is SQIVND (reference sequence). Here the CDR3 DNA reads TGTGCCAGTAGTATGGGGAGACAGGTGAACACTGAAGCTTTCTTT. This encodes CASSMGRQVNTEAFF.

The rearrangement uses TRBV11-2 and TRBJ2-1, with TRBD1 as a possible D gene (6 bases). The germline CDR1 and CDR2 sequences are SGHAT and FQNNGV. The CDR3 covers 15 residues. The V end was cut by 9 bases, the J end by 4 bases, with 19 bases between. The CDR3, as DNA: TGTGCCAGTTCCCCGGGGCAGGGGCTGTACAATGAGCAGTTCTTC. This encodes CASSPGQGLYNEQFF.

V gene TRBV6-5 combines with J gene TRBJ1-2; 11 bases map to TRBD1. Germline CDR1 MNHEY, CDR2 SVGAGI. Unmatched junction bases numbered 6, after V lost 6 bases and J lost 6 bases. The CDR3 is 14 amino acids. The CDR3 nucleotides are TGTGCCAGCAGACAACCGGGACAGGGGGATGGCTACACCTTC. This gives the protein CASRQPGQGDGYTF.

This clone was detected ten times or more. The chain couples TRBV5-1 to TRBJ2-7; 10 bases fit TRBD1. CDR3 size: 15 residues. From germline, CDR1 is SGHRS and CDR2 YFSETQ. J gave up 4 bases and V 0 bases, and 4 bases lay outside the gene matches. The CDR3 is CASSLAGTGVYEQYF. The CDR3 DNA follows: TGCGCCAGCAGCTTGGCAGGGACAGGGGTGTACGAGCAGTACTTC.

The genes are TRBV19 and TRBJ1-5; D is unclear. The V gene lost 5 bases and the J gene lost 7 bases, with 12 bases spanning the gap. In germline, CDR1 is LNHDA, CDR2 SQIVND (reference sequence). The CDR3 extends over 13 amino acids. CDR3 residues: CASSLGVVQPQHF. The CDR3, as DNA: TGTGCCAGTAGTCTCGGGGTCGTACAGCCCCAGCATTTT.

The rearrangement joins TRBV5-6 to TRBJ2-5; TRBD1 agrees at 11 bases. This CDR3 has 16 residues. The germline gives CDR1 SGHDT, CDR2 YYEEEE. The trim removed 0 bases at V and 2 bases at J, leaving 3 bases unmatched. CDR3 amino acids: CASSLAGTGGQETQYF. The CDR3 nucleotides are TGTGCCAGCAGCTTGGCTGGGACAGGGGGTCAAGAGACCCAGTACTTC.